The source of this T cell receptor (beta chain) is a study of blood T cell repertoires in COVID-19. Germline V CDR1 and CDR2: GTSNPN, SVGIG (reference sequence). This CDR3 is built from 13 residues. V lost 2 bases and J 3 bases, leaving 10 bases between the germline ends. The table lists this clone with a few counts. The method was immunoSEQ multiplex PCR; TCRdb's version includes in-frame clones alone and lacks a portion of them. The sample includes around 93,000 clones, approximately 82% of them seen just once. The source is a man aged 55-75 years with acute or convalescent COVID-19. The rearrangement uses TRBV30 and TRBJ1-2; D might be TRBD1 (6 bases). Sequencing was done on a sample of peripheral blood. DNA for the CDR3: TGTGCCTGGAGTAACAGGGCAGACTATGGCTACACCTTC. Translating gives CAWSNRADYGYTF. The full variable domain, completed using reference TRBV30 and TRBJ1-2, is SQTIHQWPATLVQPVGSPLSLECTVEGTSNPNLYWYRQAAGRGLQLLFYSVGIGQISSEVPQNLSASRPQDRQFILSSKKLLLSDSGFYLCAWSNRADYGYTFGSGTRLTVV.